This T cell receptor beta chain came from a study of identical twins. CDR1 is SGHDN, CDR2 FVKESK, per germline. The CDR3 runs to 13 residues. V was clipped by 4 bases and J by 4 bases, with 7 bases between them. TCRdb passed the 5' RACE reads through MiXCR, listing each CDR3 protein once. This table holds about 470,000 distinct CDR3 sequences, less than 25% found once. These records were also assigned to another study, of T cells expressing NK-cell markers. Per that paper: HCMV seropositivity marked most of the eight sequenced donors; one was seronegative. More than 5 donors showed dominant NKG2C+ clonotypes comprising roughly 1.0-7.0% of their CD8+ T cells. The study found these clonotypes also leading the CD3+CD56-NKG2C+ fraction in a few donors. Clarity on HCMV specificity was lacking for the expanded NKG2C+ T cell clones.

This TCR derives from a woman aged 18-29 years in good health. The V call is TRBV14, the J call TRBJ2-2, with D unclear. Sequenced input: CD4+ T cells sorted from blood. In DNA, the CDR3 is TGTGCCAGCAGCCCCAGGAGCACCGGGGAGCTGTTTTTT. This translates into CASSPRSTGELFF.